Presented here are 17 T cell receptor beta chains from one specimen sequenced in a study of CD8 T cells in ankylosing spondylitis. The study, taken as a whole, reports: Characteristic, it appeared, of ankylosing spondylitis blood was a TCR beta motif of roughly eight highly homologous variants.

A single record per CDR3 protein comes from TCRdb applying MiXCR to the 5' RACE reads. This sample carries roughly 700,000 distinct CDR3 sequences, around 20% of them seen once, and the ten largest clones take 15% to 20%. For these receptors, no antigen is known. Input material: blood, either unsorted or a sorted T cell fraction (not recorded which). All receptors come from a male donor with ankylosing spondylitis.

In this sample, this clonotype turned up many times. The V gene is TRBV29-1, the J gene TRBJ2-3; no clear D. Trimming removed 2 bases at V and 0 bases at J, with 9 bases between. This CDR3 is 14 amino acids long. Looked up from germline, CDR1 is SQVTM and CDR2 is ANQGSEA. For the CDR3, the DNA is TGCAGCGTTGAATACGGAGCTAGCACAGATACGCAGTATTTT. Protein: CSVEYGASTDTQYF.

This chain links TRBV7-9 with TRBJ1-1; no clear D. The CDR3 consists of 12 residues. CDR1 and CDR2 from the germline V gene are SEHNR and FQNEAQ (reference sequence). Trimming left V 1 base short and J 8 bases short, with 8 bases between. CDR3 residues: CASSLEPGEAFF. For the CDR3, the DNA is TGTGCCAGCAGCTTAGAGCCGGGGGAAGCTTTCTTT.

The rearrangement uses TRBV7-9 and TRBJ2-1, with TRBD2 matching over 8 bases. The CDR3 is 12 residues long. CDR1 is SEHNR and CDR2 is FQNEAQ in the germline V gene (reference sequence). With V trimmed by 4 bases and J by 10 bases, 3 bases remained unmatched. CDR3 sequence (DNA): TGTGCCAGCAGCTACCCGGGAGGGGAGCAGTTCTTC. This sequence encodes CASSYPGGEQFF.

This clonotype was found a few times. V and J are TRBV6-1 and TRBJ1-1; 7 bases are shared with TRBD1. The V gene end was trimmed by 6 bases and the J gene end by 3 bases; junction bases not matched to a gene: 7. The CDR3 consists of 14 residues. Germline CDR1 is MNHNS and CDR2 is SASEGT. CDR3: CASSNRDSYTEAFF. CDR3 in DNA: TGTGCCAGCAGCAACCGGGACAGCTACACTGAAGCTTTCTTT.

This chain uses TRBV6-5 with TRBJ2-5, with a weak D call TRBD1 (6 bases). V was pared by 4 bases and J by 0 bases, with 9 bases between. CDR3 length: 14 amino acids. Germline assignment: CDR1 MNHEY and CDR2 SVGAGI. CDR3 DNA sequence: TGTGCCAGCAGTTGGACAGCGTACCAAGAGACCCAGTACTTC. This gives the protein CASSWTAYQETQYF.

The V gene is TRBV7-8, the J gene TRBJ2-1; D tentatively fits TRBD1 or TRBD2 (6 bases each). This CDR3 region has 17 residues. Germline values: CDR1 SGHVS, CDR2 FQNEAQ. Trimming pared 0 bases from V and 8 bases from J, leaving 20 bases between. DNA of the CDR3: TGTGCCAGCAGCTTAGCATGGGGCAACGAGGGGGGCGATGAGCAGTTCTTC. Protein product: CASSLAWGNEGGDEQFF.

The chain links TRBV20-1 to TRBJ2-7, with unresolved D. Looked up from germline, CDR1 is DFQATT and CDR2 is SNEGSKA (reference sequence). Trimming removed 6 bases from V and 3 bases from J, with 12 bases in between. This CDR3 comprises 12 residues. This CDR3 is CSADGLNYEQYF. CDR3 in DNA: TGCAGTGCCGACGGTCTAAACTACGAGCAGTACTTC.

The chain is built from TRBV7-2 and TRBJ1-1; TRBD1 matches at 8 bases. CDR3 length equals 15 residues. V lost 5 bases to trimming and J lost 2 bases; unmatched junction nucleotides: 7. Germline assignment: CDR1 SGHTA and CDR2 FQGNSA. CDR3 in DNA: TGTGCCAGCAGCCCCTCAGGGGGCCGAAACACTGAAGCTTTCTTT. Translating gives CASSPSGGRNTEAFF.

Only a few counts were recorded for this clonotype. The genes are TRBV12-3 or TRBV12-4 and TRBJ1-3, with D possibly TRBD1 on 5 matching bases. Trimming stripped 3 bases from V and 2 bases from J, with 8 bases between. The CDR3 has 14 residues. The DNA of the CDR3 is TGTGCCAGCAGTTTTCAGGACACTGGAAACACCATATATTTT. Its translation is CASSFQDTGNTIYF.

This clonotype occurred many times. The gene calls are TRBV7-2 and TRBJ1-2, with D possibly TRBD1 on 6 matching bases. Trimming took off 1 base at V and 5 bases at J, with 11 bases between the two ends. The CDR3 loop spans 14 amino acids. In germline, CDR1 is SGHTA, CDR2 FQGNSA. The CDR3 bases are TGTGCCAGCAGCTTAGAGACAGGAGGTTATGGCTACACCTTC. It yields the protein CASSLETGGYGYTF.

This clonotype was observed a handful of times. V and J are TRBV4-2 and TRBJ2-5, with TRBD2 matching over 10 bases. The V and J ends lost 1 base and 1 base, in that order; junction bases with no gene match: 3. Germline V lookup: CDR1 LGHNA, CDR2 YNFKEQ. The CDR3 totals 16 residues. This chain's CDR3 is CASSQASGGPQETQYF. DNA for the CDR3: TGTGCCAGCAGCCAAGCTAGCGGGGGACCCCAAGAGACCCAGTACTTC.

This clonotype was observed at least ten times. This chain connects TRBV29-1 to TRBJ2-1; TRBD2 matches 14 bases. J lost 7 bases, V lost 5 bases, and 16 bases had no gene match. The CDR3 has 18 residues. Germline loops: CDR1 SQVTM, CDR2 ANQGSEA. CDR3: CSVRGGLAGASEFNEQFF. CDR3 DNA sequence: TGCAGCGTTCGTGGGGGACTAGCGGGAGCCTCCGAATTTAATGAGCAGTTCTTC.

This clonotype was observed at least ten times. The genes are TRBV12-3 or TRBV12-4 and TRBJ2-2; D perhaps matches TRBD1 (5 bases). Trimming removed 7 bases from V and 6 bases from J, with 12 bases in between. The CDR3 consists of 13 residues. CDR3 loop: CASTPGWAGELFF. The CDR3 DNA sequence: TGTGCCAGCACTCCAGGGTGGGCCGGGGAGCTGTTTTTT.

A few counts support this clonotype. J is TRBJ2-2 and V is TRBV12-3 or TRBV12-4; perhaps TRBD2 as D (5 bases). V gave up 4 bases and J gave up 1 base, with 7 bases separating them. The CDR3 totals 14 residues. The DNA of the CDR3 is TGTGCCAGCAGTTCGGGGTGGAACACCGGGGAGCTGTTTTTT. This translates into CASSSGWNTGELFF.

In its sample, this clonotype was seen a few times. The chain recombines TRBV4-2 with TRBJ1-1, with D possibly being TRBD1 (5 bases). CDR3 length: 16 amino acids. Germline CDR1 and CDR2: LGHNA and YNFKEQ. The germline V and J ends were trimmed by 0 bases and 3 bases, with 14 bases remaining between them. The CDR3: CASSQDLAGADTEAFF. CDR3 nucleotide sequence: TGTGCCAGCAGCCAAGATTTGGCCGGGGCGGACACTGAAGCTTTCTTT.

The chain recombines TRBV12-3 or TRBV12-4 with TRBJ2-1, with a tentative D call TRBD2 (6 bases). The CDR3 is 15 residues long. With 1 base removed from V and 7 bases from J, the gap between germline ends came to 14 bases. CDR3 sequence (DNA): TGTGCCAGCAGTTTAGATGGTGGGAGGAGGAATGAGCAGTTCTTC. Amino acids: CASSLDGGRRNEQFF.

Ten or more counts support this clonotype. CDR3 DNA: TGTGCCAGCAGCTCCAGGGGGGGGAACACTGAAGCTTTCTTT. Its translation is CASSSRGGNTEAFF. The chain couples TRBV5-6 to TRBJ1-1; TRBD1 aligns across 7 bases. J was trimmed by 1 base and V by 3 bases; bases with no gene match: 3. The CDR3 extends over 14 amino acids. Germline V CDR1 and CDR2: SGHDT, YYEEEE.